The rows below give T cell receptor beta chains drawn from one sample of a study of blood T cells in healthy people across ages. TCRdb processed the 5' RACE reads anew with MiXCR; each CDR3 protein has one entry. The sample lists about 570,000 distinct CDR3 sequences, roughly 29% occurring once. Sample: blood. The origin of the receptors is a woman between 70 and 85 years old in good health. Each CDR3 is given with its conserved first and last residue. D genes are given only for firm matches. Part of the rows lack a size; the others show once, few, many or a class for expanded clones.

len: 19
j_gene: TRBJ2-7
abundance: many
v_gene: TRBV4-3
d_gene: TRBD2
CDR3aa: CASSQDRSGGASSSYEQYF
CDR3nt: TGCGCCAGCAGCCAAGATCGTAGCGGGGGGGCTAGTTCGTCATACGAGCAGTACTTC

len: 14
j_gene: TRBJ2-3
abundance: NA
v_gene: TRBV20-1
d_gene: NA
CDR3aa: CSARAADITDTQYF
CDR3nt: TGCAGTGCTAGGGCAGCGGACATCACAGATACGCAGTATTTT

len: 15
j_gene: TRBJ2-4
abundance: NA
v_gene: TRBV5-6
d_gene: TRBD1
CDR3aa: CASSTGQGARDIQYF
CDR3nt: TGTGCCAGCAGCACCGGACAGGGGGCTCGGGACATTCAGTACTTC

len: 14
j_gene: TRBJ1-1
abundance: NA
v_gene: TRBV20-1
d_gene: TRBD1
CDR3aa: CSAIGGQGHTEAFF
CDR3nt: TGCAGTGCTATTGGAGGACAGGGGCACACTGAAGCTTTCTTT

len: 14
j_gene: TRBJ2-7
abundance: NA
v_gene: TRBV20-1
d_gene: TRBD1
CDR3aa: CSATGTGTSYEQYF
CDR3nt: TGCAGTGCTACGGGGACAGGGACATCCTACGAGCAGTACTTC

len: 12
j_gene: TRBJ1-2
abundance: few
v_gene: TRBV20-1
d_gene: NA
CDR3aa: CSVNIGKDGYTF
CDR3nt: TGCAGCGTGAATATTGGGAAGGATGGCTACACCTTC

len: 12
j_gene: TRBJ1-2
abundance: many
v_gene: TRBV5-1
d_gene: NA
CDR3aa: CASRDTNYGYTF
CDR3nt: TGCGCCAGCCGGGACACCAACTATGGCTACACCTTC

len: 17
j_gene: TRBJ2-5
abundance: many
v_gene: TRBV5-1
d_gene: TRBD2
CDR3aa: CASSTGLAGGLSETQYF
CDR3nt: TGCGCCAGCAGCACAGGACTAGCGGGGGGGCTTTCTGAGACCCAGTACTTC

len: 15
j_gene: TRBJ2-7
abundance: once
v_gene: TRBV6-1
d_gene: TRBD2
CDR3aa: CASSLTGGAGDEQYF
CDR3nt: TGTGCCAGCAGCCTAACCGGGGGGGCGGGAGACGAGCAGTACTTC

len: 16
j_gene: TRBJ2-5
abundance: few
v_gene: TRBV5-1
d_gene: TRBD2
CDR3aa: CASSSTSSGGGETQYF
CDR3nt: TGCGCCAGCAGCTCGACATCTAGCGGGGGCGGAGAGACCCAGTACTTC

len: 17
j_gene: TRBJ2-6
abundance: NA
v_gene: TRBV9
d_gene: NA
CDR3aa: CASGRGQRSAGANVLTF
CDR3nt: TGTGCCAGCGGGAGGGGACAGCGTTCTGCTGGGGCCAACGTCCTGACTTTC

len: 16
j_gene: TRBJ2-1
abundance: NA
v_gene: TRBV19
d_gene: TRBD2
CDR3aa: CASQSQLALGGNEQFF
CDR3nt: TGTGCCAGTCAGTCCCAACTAGCGCTGGGGGGCAATGAGCAGTTCTTC

len: 15
j_gene: TRBJ2-1
abundance: once
v_gene: TRBV7-3
d_gene: TRBD2
CDR3aa: CASSATSGSYNEQFF
CDR3nt: TGTGCCAGCAGCGCCACTAGCGGGTCCTACAATGAGCAGTTCTTC

len: 15
j_gene: TRBJ1-5
abundance: few
v_gene: TRBV6-6
d_gene: NA
CDR3aa: CASSSQDTFNQPQHF
CDR3nt: TGTGCCAGCAGCTCCCAGGACACCTTCAATCAGCCCCAGCATTTT

len: 15
j_gene: TRBJ1-5
abundance: NA
v_gene: TRBV12-3/TRBV12-4
d_gene: NA
CDR3aa: CASRLSGVDNQPQHF
CDR3nt: TGTGCCAGCAGACTCTCCGGGGTCGATAATCAGCCCCAGCATTTT

len: 15
j_gene: TRBJ2-3
abundance: NA
v_gene: TRBV4-3
d_gene: NA
CDR3aa: CASSQEWGGTDTQYF
CDR3nt: TGCGCCAGCAGCCAAGAATGGGGGGGCACAGATACGCAGTATTTT

len: 15
j_gene: TRBJ1-2
abundance: NA
v_gene: TRBV19
d_gene: NA
CDR3aa: CASRETGLGFYGYTF
CDR3nt: TGTGCCAGTAGGGAAACAGGGTTGGGTTTCTATGGCTACACCTTC

len: 18
j_gene: TRBJ1-4
abundance: few
v_gene: TRBV11-2
d_gene: NA
CDR3aa: CASSLFPAGQGTNEKLLF
CDR3nt: TGTGCCAGCAGCCTCTTTCCGGCGGGGCAGGGAACTAATGAAAAACTGCTTTTT

len: 14
j_gene: TRBJ2-5
abundance: few
v_gene: TRBV5-1
d_gene: NA
CDR3aa: CASSRGRLGETQYF
CDR3nt: TGCGCCAGCAGCAGAGGTCGTCTGGGGGAGACCCAGTACTTC

len: 16
j_gene: TRBJ2-7
abundance: NA
v_gene: TRBV4-3
d_gene: NA
CDR3aa: CASSHRAGGVLNEQYF
CDR3nt: TGCGCCAGCAGCCATAGGGCCGGCGGGGTCTTGAACGAGCAGTACTTC

len: 16
j_gene: TRBJ1-4
abundance: once
v_gene: TRBV4-3
d_gene: NA
CDR3aa: CASSQDARQGNKKLFF
CDR3nt: TGCGCCAGCAGCCAAGATGCCAGGCAGGGAAACAAAAAACTGTTTTTT

len: 14
j_gene: TRBJ1-1
abundance: few
v_gene: TRBV14
d_gene: NA
CDR3aa: CASSQGLGNTEAFF
CDR3nt: TGTGCCAGCAGCCAAGGGTTGGGGAACACTGAAGCTTTCTTT

len: 11
j_gene: TRBJ2-5
abundance: NA
v_gene: TRBV5-1
d_gene: NA
CDR3aa: CASSTHETQYF
CDR3nt: TGCGCCAGCAGCACGCACGAGACCCAGTACTTC

len: 15
j_gene: TRBJ2-1
abundance: few
v_gene: TRBV2
d_gene: NA
CDR3aa: CASGGGTERYNEQFF
CDR3nt: TGTGCCAGCGGGGGAGGGACAGAACGTTACAATGAGCAGTTCTTC

len: 13
j_gene: TRBJ1-1
abundance: NA
v_gene: TRBV5-5
d_gene: NA
CDR3aa: CASSPRVGPEAFF
CDR3nt: TGTGCCAGCAGCCCCAGAGTGGGGCCTGAAGCTTTCTTT

len: 13
j_gene: TRBJ1-4
abundance: NA
v_gene: TRBV4-3
d_gene: NA
CDR3aa: CASSAGFNEKLFF
CDR3nt: TGCGCCAGCAGCGCAGGGTTTAATGAAAAACTGTTTTTT

len: 16
j_gene: TRBJ2-3
abundance: NA
v_gene: TRBV20-1
d_gene: TRBD2
CDR3aa: CSALWTSGTSTDTQYF
CDR3nt: TGCAGTGCTTTATGGACTAGCGGAACTAGCACAGATACGCAGTATTTT

len: 17
j_gene: TRBJ2-1
abundance: NA
v_gene: TRBV7-2
d_gene: NA
CDR3aa: CASSSPGGRGLGNEQFF
CDR3nt: TGTGCCAGCAGCTCACCCGGGGGCAGGGGGTTAGGCAATGAGCAGTTCTTC

len: 12
j_gene: TRBJ2-1
abundance: few
v_gene: TRBV24-1
d_gene: NA
CDR3aa: CATSDRGNEQFF
CDR3nt: TGTGCCACCAGTGACAGGGGCAATGAGCAGTTCTTC

len: 14
j_gene: TRBJ1-2
abundance: few
v_gene: TRBV4-2
d_gene: NA
CDR3aa: CASSQATGREGYTF
CDR3nt: TGTGCCAGCAGCCAAGCTACAGGGCGGGAGGGCTACACCTTC

len: 12
j_gene: TRBJ2-1
abundance: NA
v_gene: TRBV14
d_gene: NA
CDR3aa: CASQYGANEQFF
CDR3nt: TGTGCCAGCCAGTATGGGGCCAATGAGCAGTTCTTC

len: 13
j_gene: TRBJ2-5
abundance: NA
v_gene: TRBV11-3
d_gene: NA
CDR3aa: CASTIPGQETQYF
CDR3nt: TGTGCCAGCACCATCCCGGGGCAAGAGACCCAGTACTTC

len: 12
j_gene: TRBJ2-1
abundance: NA
v_gene: TRBV12-3/TRBV12-4
d_gene: NA
CDR3aa: CASRISRYEQFF
CDR3nt: TGTGCCAGCAGGATTTCCCGCTATGAGCAGTTCTTC

len: 14
j_gene: TRBJ2-7
abundance: NA
v_gene: TRBV10-3
d_gene: TRBD2
CDR3aa: CAISGTSGTYEQYF
CDR3nt: TGTGCCATCAGCGGGACTAGCGGCACCTACGAGCAGTACTTC

len: 15
j_gene: TRBJ1-4
abundance: NA
v_gene: TRBV6-5
d_gene: NA
CDR3aa: CASSALVNSRGKLFF
CDR3nt: TGTGCCAGCTCCGCGCTTGTTAATTCAAGGGGGAAACTGTTTTTT

len: 17
j_gene: TRBJ2-1
abundance: NA
v_gene: TRBV4-1
d_gene: NA
CDR3aa: CASSPRLWSGPQDEQFF
CDR3nt: TGCGCCAGCAGCCCCCGGTTGTGGAGCGGTCCCCAAGATGAGCAGTTCTTC

len: 14
j_gene: TRBJ2-5
abundance: few
v_gene: TRBV29-1
d_gene: TRBD1
CDR3aa: CSVEGTGFRETQYF
CDR3nt: TGCAGCGTTGAAGGGACAGGGTTCCGAGAGACCCAGTACTTC

len: 17
j_gene: TRBJ2-1
abundance: NA
v_gene: TRBV10-2
d_gene: NA
CDR3aa: CASSVAGIGSSYNEQFF
CDR3nt: TGCGCCAGCAGTGTGGCAGGGATCGGGAGCTCCTACAATGAGCAGTTCTTC

len: 17
j_gene: TRBJ2-5
abundance: few
v_gene: TRBV4-1
d_gene: NA
CDR3aa: CASSQGGTLGVGETQYF
CDR3nt: TGCGCCAGCAGCCAAGGCGGGACCTTGGGCGTAGGAGAGACCCAGTACTTC

len: 14
j_gene: TRBJ1-2
abundance: NA
v_gene: TRBV3-1
d_gene: NA
CDR3aa: CASSQASSFYGYTF
CDR3nt: TGTGCCAGCAGCCAAGCGTCCTCATTTTATGGCTACACCTTC

len: 15
j_gene: TRBJ2-5
abundance: few
v_gene: TRBV10-3
d_gene: NA
CDR3aa: CAISDAWGTQETQYF
CDR3nt: TGTGCCATCAGTGACGCCTGGGGGACCCAAGAGACCCAGTACTTC

len: 14
j_gene: TRBJ2-3
abundance: few
v_gene: TRBV7-2
d_gene: TRBD2
CDR3aa: CASSSSGVTDTQYF
CDR3nt: TGTGCCAGCAGCTCTAGCGGGGTCACAGATACGCAGTATTTT

len: 12
j_gene: TRBJ2-3
abundance: NA
v_gene: TRBV7-2
d_gene: NA
CDR3aa: CASSLAEHTQYF
CDR3nt: TGTGCCAGCAGCTTAGCGGAACATACGCAGTATTTT

len: 16
j_gene: TRBJ1-5
abundance: NA
v_gene: TRBV4-1
d_gene: NA
CDR3aa: CASSHQDSKLNQPQHF
CDR3nt: TGCGCCAGCAGCCACCAGGACAGCAAACTTAATCAGCCCCAGCATTTT

len: 15
j_gene: TRBJ2-1
abundance: once
v_gene: TRBV10-1
d_gene: TRBD2
CDR3aa: CASRLGLAGTDEQFF
CDR3nt: TGCGCCAGCAGATTGGGACTAGCGGGGACAGATGAGCAGTTCTTC

len: 15
j_gene: TRBJ1-4
abundance: NA
v_gene: TRBV2
d_gene: NA
CDR3aa: CASTPKSYLGEKLFF
CDR3nt: TGTGCCAGCACTCCCAAATCCTACCTTGGGGAAAAACTGTTTTTT

len: 15
j_gene: TRBJ2-2
abundance: few
v_gene: TRBV6-2/TRBV6-3
d_gene: TRBD1
CDR3aa: CASSYPRGRGGELFF
CDR3nt: TGTGCCAGCAGTTACCCCAGGGGGAGAGGCGGGGAGCTGTTTTTT

len: 12
j_gene: TRBJ2-5
abundance: NA
v_gene: TRBV10-3
d_gene: NA
CDR3aa: CAIRGLSETQYF
CDR3nt: TGTGCCATCAGGGGACTTTCAGAGACCCAGTACTTC

len: 17
j_gene: TRBJ1-5
abundance: NA
v_gene: TRBV12-3/TRBV12-4
d_gene: NA
CDR3aa: CASSSPSLDYSNQPQHF
CDR3nt: TGTGCCAGCAGTTCACCCTCGTTGGATTATAGCAATCAGCCCCAGCATTTT

len: 11
j_gene: TRBJ1-4
abundance: few
v_gene: TRBV7-9
d_gene: NA
CDR3aa: CASSWEEKLFF
CDR3nt: TGTGCCAGCAGCTGGGAAGAAAAACTGTTTTTT

len: 15
j_gene: TRBJ1-1
abundance: NA
v_gene: TRBV27
d_gene: NA
CDR3aa: CASSLSRGGGTEAFF
CDR3nt: TGTGCCAGCAGTTTATCAAGGGGTGGCGGCACTGAAGCTTTCTTT

len: 13
j_gene: TRBJ1-3
abundance: NA
v_gene: TRBV20-1
d_gene: NA
CDR3aa: CSATDGARNTIYF
CDR3nt: TGCAGTGCTACGGACGGGGCCAGAAACACCATATATTTT

len: 15
j_gene: TRBJ2-7
abundance: NA
v_gene: TRBV6-2/TRBV6-3
d_gene: NA
CDR3aa: CASSPLRGFSYEQYF
CDR3nt: TGTGCCAGCAGTCCCCTGAGGGGGTTCTCCTACGAGCAGTACTTC

len: 13
j_gene: TRBJ2-1
abundance: NA
v_gene: TRBV24-1
d_gene: NA
CDR3aa: CATRGRNYNEQFF
CDR3nt: TGTGCCACCAGGGGCAGGAACTACAATGAGCAGTTCTTC

len: 14
j_gene: TRBJ1-1
abundance: once
v_gene: TRBV30
d_gene: NA
CDR3aa: CAWSGGRGVSEAFF
CDR3nt: TGTGCCTGGAGTGGGGGGCGCGGTGTGAGTGAAGCTTTCTTT

len: 13
j_gene: TRBJ1-1
abundance: few
v_gene: TRBV14
d_gene: NA
CDR3aa: CASRSGLNTEAFF
CDR3nt: TGTGCCAGCAGATCAGGATTGAACACTGAAGCTTTCTTT

len: 15
j_gene: TRBJ2-7
abundance: NA
v_gene: TRBV28
d_gene: NA
CDR3aa: CASRTGPQAAYEQYF
CDR3nt: TGTGCCAGCAGAACGGGGCCTCAAGCGGCCTACGAGCAGTACTTC

len: 17
j_gene: TRBJ2-1
abundance: few
v_gene: TRBV12-3/TRBV12-4
d_gene: NA
CDR3aa: CASSLPISGQPYNEQFF
CDR3nt: TGTGCCAGCAGTTTACCCATATCCGGACAGCCATACAATGAGCAGTTCTTC

len: 16
j_gene: TRBJ2-3
abundance: few
v_gene: TRBV20-1
d_gene: TRBD1
CDR3aa: CSASLPGQFLTDTQYF
CDR3nt: TGCAGTGCTTCTCTCCCGGGACAGTTCCTCACAGATACGCAGTATTTT

len: 17
j_gene: TRBJ2-5
abundance: few
v_gene: TRBV7-2
d_gene: TRBD1
CDR3aa: CASSLFSRDSYQETQYF
CDR3nt: TGTGCCAGCAGCTTATTCAGTCGGGACAGCTACCAAGAGACCCAGTACTTC